This entry features one T cell receptor beta chain sequence. Antigen: not known. This may come from a read error, since a much larger clone is one base off. This sample is drawn from a study of blood T cells in healthy people across ages. The study, taken as a whole, reports: Any changes in expanded clonotypes were possibly confounded, as donor CMV status remained unknown.

The V gene's germline CDR1 is MGHRA and CDR2 YSYEKL. The CDR3 has 15 amino acids. Trimming removed 4 bases at V and 2 bases at J, with 12 bases between. Primed by a sample-barcoded 5' primer and a J-beta primer mix, a second PCR proceeded for roughly 7 to 12 cycles. The template-switch adaptor, which had 12 random nucleotides, put a tag on each cDNA molecule. TCRdb re-called the 5' RACE reads through MiXCR, storing one row per CDR3 protein. The top ten clones hold over 9% of a sample with some 1.6 million distinct CDR3 sequences, approximately 32% of them seen once. The clonotype originates from a woman in her 30s in good health. The sequenced material came from blood. The chain has TRBV4-1 and TRBJ2-1, with a possible D match to TRBD2 (6 bases). CDR3 protein: CASSLSGYPYNEQFF. The DNA of the CDR3 is TGCGCCAGCAGCCTTAGCGGATACCCCTACAATGAGCAGTTCTTC.